The 8 T cell receptor beta chains presented below share a single source sample, sequenced in a study of shared clonotypes between healthy human individuals. CD45RO negativity and positive selection for CCR7 defined naive CD8 cells, a population that excluded terminally differentiated effector memory CD45RA+ cells. Data came from immunoSEQ multiplex PCR; TCRdb stores just in-frame clones and leaves some out. This table has about 870,000 clones, 90% to 95% appearing once. Sequencing was carried out using naive CD8+ T cells sorted from blood. The source is a man aged 25-45 years in good health.

The chain is built from TRBV9 and TRBJ2-3; no definite D call. V gave up 0 bases and J gave up 2 bases, with 7 bases separating them. Germline V CDR1 and CDR2: SGDLS, YYNGEE. This CDR3 contains 14 residues. In DNA form, the CDR3 reads TGTGCCAGCAGCGTAGTCGGCTTCACAGATACGCAGTATTTT. This gives the protein CASSVVGFTDTQYF.

The chain is built from TRBV7-8 and TRBJ1-2, with D tentatively TRBD1 (5 bases). V lost 5 bases, J lost 1 base, and 17 bases lay in between. The CDR3 is 16 residues long. Germline V gives CDR1 SGHVS, CDR2 FQNEAQ. The CDR3 region is CASSVGMQGVNYGYTF. The CDR3 DNA reads as TGTGCCAGCAGCGTCGGTATGCAGGGAGTTAACTATGGCTACACCTTC.

Concerning this clone itself: Other DNA sequences in the sample encode the same CDR3. The V call is TRBV4-1, the J call TRBJ2-3; TRBD2 matches 11 bases. V lost 1 base and J lost 0; bases outside the gene matches: 0. The CDR3 is 16 amino acids. Germline CDR1 and CDR2: MGHRA and YSYEKL. The CDR3 is CASSQGTSGSTDTQYF. For the CDR3, the DNA is TGCGCCAGCAGCCAAGGGACTAGCGGGAGCACAGATACGCAGTATTTT.

The rearrangement links TRBV10-3 to TRBJ1-2; D may be TRBD1 (5 bases). V was pared by 0 bases and J by 8 bases, with 13 bases between. CDR3 length equals 14 residues. Germline CDR1 ENHRY, CDR2 SYGVKD. CDR3 protein: CAISESLRGYGYTF. CDR3 in DNA: TGTGCCATCAGTGAGTCGCTTAGGGGATACGGCTACACCTTC.

About this clone: Other DNA sequences of this sample code for an identical CDR3. Here the CDR3 DNA reads TGTGCCAGCAGCCCAGGCCAGTCCTACAATGAGCAGTTCTTC. Translated, it gives CASSPGQSYNEQFF. V is TRBV5-6 and J is TRBJ2-1; D gene unclear. The ends were cut back, 4 bases at V and 1 base at J, with 9 bases in the middle. Germline assignment: CDR1 SGHDT and CDR2 YYEEEE. This CDR3 has 14 amino acids.

This chain connects TRBV27 to TRBJ2-7, with a tentative D call TRBD2 (5 bases). V lost 3 bases to trimming and J lost 5 bases, with 17 bases between them. This CDR3 has 15 residues. Germline-derived CDR1 and CDR2 are MNHEY and SMNVEV (reference sequence). CDR3 sequence reads: CASSFTLNLRDEQYF. Written as DNA, the CDR3 is TGTGCCAGCAGTTTCACACTAAATTTGCGGGACGAGCAGTACTTC.

The rearrangement links TRBV29-1 to TRBJ1-2, with 7 bases lining up with TRBD1. J was trimmed by 10 bases and V by 2 bases; bases with no gene match: 10. The CDR3 runs 13 residues. In germline, CDR1 is SQVTM, CDR2 ANQGSEA. The CDR3 DNA sequence: TGCAGCGTTGAAACCGAGGGGGCGAATGTCTACACCTTC. Translating it yields CSVETEGANVYTF.

The V call is TRBV6-1, the J call TRBJ2-1; 7 bases are shared with TRBD1. Per the germline V gene, CDR1 is MNHNS and CDR2 is SASEGT. The CDR3 loop spans 13 amino acids. V gave up 7 bases and J gave up 13 bases; unmatched junction bases: 13. As DNA, the CDR3 is TGTGCCAGCAATCTAAACAGGGGCCACCCCCAGTTCTTC. Translation: CASNLNRGHPQFF.